This T cell receptor (beta chain) was identified in a study of shared clonotypes between healthy human individuals. Across the study: Three plates each covered CD4 naive and memory; CD8 naive two, CD8 memory one.

Using immunoSEQ multiplex PCR, the repertoire was profiled, and TCRdb retains in-frame clones only, with some absent. Among over a million clones listed, around 95% were seen once. The V and J ends lost 0 bases and 3 bases respectively, with 15 bases between them. The CDR3 contains 16 residues. Germline assignment: CDR1 SGDLS and CDR2 YYNGEE. The genes are TRBV9 and TRBJ1-1; D possibly corresponds to TRBD1 (6 bases). The sequencing sample was made of naive CD4+ T cells sorted from blood. Subset in this sample: CD45RA+ positively selected. This sequence was found in a man younger than 40 in good health. CDR3 nucleotides: TGTGCCAGCAGCGTAGCAGAGGGGGGCGGGGACACTGAAGCTTTCTTT. This encodes CASSVAEGGGDTEAFF.